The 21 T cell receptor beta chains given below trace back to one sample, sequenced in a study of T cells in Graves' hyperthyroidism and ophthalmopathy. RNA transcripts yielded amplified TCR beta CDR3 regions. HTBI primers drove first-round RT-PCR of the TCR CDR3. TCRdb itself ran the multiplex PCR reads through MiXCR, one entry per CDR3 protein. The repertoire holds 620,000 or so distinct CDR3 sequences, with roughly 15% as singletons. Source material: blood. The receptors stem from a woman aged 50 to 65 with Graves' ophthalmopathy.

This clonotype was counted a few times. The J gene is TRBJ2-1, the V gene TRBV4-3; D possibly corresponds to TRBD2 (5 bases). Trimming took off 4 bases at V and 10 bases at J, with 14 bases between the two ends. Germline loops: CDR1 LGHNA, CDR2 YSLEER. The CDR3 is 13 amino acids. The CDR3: CASSPFRETEQFF. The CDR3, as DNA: TGCGCCAGCAGCCCCTTCCGGGAAACGGAGCAGTTCTTC.

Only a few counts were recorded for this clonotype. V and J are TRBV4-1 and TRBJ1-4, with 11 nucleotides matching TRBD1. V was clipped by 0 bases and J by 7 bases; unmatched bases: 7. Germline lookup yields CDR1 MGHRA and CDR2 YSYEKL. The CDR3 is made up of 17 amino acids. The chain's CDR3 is CASSQDPWTGGVEKLFF. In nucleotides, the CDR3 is TGCGCCAGCAGCCAAGATCCCTGGACAGGGGGCGTTGAAAAACTGTTTTTT.

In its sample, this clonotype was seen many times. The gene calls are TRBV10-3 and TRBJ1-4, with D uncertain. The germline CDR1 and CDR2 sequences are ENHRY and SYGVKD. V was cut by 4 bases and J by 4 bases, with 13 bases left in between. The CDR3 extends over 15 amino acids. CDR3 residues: CAISGGGEINEKLFF. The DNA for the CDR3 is TGTGCCATCAGTGGTGGTGGAGAGATTAATGAAAAACTGTTTTTT.

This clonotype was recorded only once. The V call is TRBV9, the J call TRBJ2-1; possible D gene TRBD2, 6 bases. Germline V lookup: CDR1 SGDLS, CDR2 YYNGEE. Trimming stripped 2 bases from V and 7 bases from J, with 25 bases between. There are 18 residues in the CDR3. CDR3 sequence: CASSVQPLGRGSSNEQFF. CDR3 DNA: TGTGCCAGCAGCGTCCAACCCCTAGGGCGGGGCTCCTCTAATGAGCAGTTCTTC.

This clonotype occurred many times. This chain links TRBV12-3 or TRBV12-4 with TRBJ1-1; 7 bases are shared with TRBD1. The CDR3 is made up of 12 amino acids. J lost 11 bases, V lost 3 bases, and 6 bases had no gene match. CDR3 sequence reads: CASSLGQRLAFF. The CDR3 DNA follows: TGTGCCAGCAGTTTGGGACAGCGCCTGGCTTTCTTT.

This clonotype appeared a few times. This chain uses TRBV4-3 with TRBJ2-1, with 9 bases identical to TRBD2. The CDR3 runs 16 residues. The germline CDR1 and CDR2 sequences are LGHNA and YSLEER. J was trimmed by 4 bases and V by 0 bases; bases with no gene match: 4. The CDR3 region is CASSQEGSGRYNEQFF. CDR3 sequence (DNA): TGCGCCAGCAGCCAAGAGGGTAGCGGGAGATACAATGAGCAGTTCTTC.

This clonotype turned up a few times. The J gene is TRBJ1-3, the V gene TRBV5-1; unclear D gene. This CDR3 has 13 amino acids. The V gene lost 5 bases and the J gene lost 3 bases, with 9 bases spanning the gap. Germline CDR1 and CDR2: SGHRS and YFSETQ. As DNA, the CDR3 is TGCGCCAGCAGTCCCGATCGTGGAAACACCATATATTTT. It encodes CASSPDRGNTIYF.

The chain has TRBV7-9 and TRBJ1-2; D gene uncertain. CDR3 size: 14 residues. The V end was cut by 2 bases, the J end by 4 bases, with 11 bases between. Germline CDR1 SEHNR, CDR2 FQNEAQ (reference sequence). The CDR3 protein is CASSLYPGFYGYTF. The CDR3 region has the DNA TGTGCCAGCAGCTTATATCCGGGGTTCTATGGCTACACCTTC.

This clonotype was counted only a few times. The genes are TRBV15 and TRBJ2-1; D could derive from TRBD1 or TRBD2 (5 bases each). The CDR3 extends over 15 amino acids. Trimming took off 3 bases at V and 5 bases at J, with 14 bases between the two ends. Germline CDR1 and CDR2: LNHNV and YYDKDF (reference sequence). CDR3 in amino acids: CATSSSGTHNNEQFF. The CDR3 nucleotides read TGTGCCACCAGCAGTAGTGGGACCCATAACAATGAGCAGTTCTTC.

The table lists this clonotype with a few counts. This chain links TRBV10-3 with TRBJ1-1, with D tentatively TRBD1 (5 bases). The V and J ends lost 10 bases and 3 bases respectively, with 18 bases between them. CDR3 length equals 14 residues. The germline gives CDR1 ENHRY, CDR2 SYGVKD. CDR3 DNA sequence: TGTGCCACCTTCCCGGGGCAGAGGGACACTGAAGCTTTCTTT. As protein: CATFPGQRDTEAFF.

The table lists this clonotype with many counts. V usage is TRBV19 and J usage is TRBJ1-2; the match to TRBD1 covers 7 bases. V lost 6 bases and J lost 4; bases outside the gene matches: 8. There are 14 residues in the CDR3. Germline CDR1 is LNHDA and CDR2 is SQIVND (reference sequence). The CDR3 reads CASSRTGTAYGYTF. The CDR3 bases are TGTGCCAGTAGCCGCACCGGGACAGCCTATGGCTACACCTTC.

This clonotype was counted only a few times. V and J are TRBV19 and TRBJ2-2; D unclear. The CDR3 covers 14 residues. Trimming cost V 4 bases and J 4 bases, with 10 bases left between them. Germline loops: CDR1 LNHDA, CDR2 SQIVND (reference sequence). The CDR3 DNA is TGTGCCAGTAGTACCCTAGGTGTCACCGGGGAGCTGTTTTTT. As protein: CASSTLGVTGELFF.

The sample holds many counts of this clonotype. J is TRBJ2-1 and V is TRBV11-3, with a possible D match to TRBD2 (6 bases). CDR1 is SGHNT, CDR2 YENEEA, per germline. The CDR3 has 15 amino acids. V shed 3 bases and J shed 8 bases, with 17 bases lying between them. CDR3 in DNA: TGTGCCAGCAGCTTCCAGTTTGCGGGATTGGATGAGCAGTTCTTC. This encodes CASSFQFAGLDEQFF.

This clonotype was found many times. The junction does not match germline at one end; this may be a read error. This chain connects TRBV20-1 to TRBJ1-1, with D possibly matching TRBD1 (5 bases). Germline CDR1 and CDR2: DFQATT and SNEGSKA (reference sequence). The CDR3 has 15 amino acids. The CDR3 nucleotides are TGCAGTGCAAAAAAGGCCGGGACGAAGAACACTGAAGCCTTCTTT. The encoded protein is CSAKKAGTKNTEAFF.

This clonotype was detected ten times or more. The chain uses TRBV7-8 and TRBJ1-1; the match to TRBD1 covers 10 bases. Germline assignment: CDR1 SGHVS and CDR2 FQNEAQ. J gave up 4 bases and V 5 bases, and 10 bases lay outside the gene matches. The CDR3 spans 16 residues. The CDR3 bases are TGTGCCAGCAGCATTACGACAGGGGGCACCTTCACTGAAGCTTTCTTT. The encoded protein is CASSITTGGTFTEAFF.

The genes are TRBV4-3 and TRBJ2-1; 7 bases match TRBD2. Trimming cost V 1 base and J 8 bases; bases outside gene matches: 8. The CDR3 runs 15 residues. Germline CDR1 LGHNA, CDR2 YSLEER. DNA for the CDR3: TGCGCCAGCAGCCAAGTTTGGCGGGAGTTCGATGAGCAGTTCTTC. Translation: CASSQVWREFDEQFF.

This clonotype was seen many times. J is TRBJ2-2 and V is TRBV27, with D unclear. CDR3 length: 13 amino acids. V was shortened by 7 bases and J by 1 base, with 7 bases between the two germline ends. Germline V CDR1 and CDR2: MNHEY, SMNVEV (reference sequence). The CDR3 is CASTGLNTGELFF. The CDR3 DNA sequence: TGTGCCAGCACAGGTCTGAACACCGGGGAGCTGTTTTTT.

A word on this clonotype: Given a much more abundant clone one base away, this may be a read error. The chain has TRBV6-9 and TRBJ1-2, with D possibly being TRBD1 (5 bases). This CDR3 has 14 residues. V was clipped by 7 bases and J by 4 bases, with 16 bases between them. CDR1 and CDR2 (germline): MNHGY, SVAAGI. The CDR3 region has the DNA TGTGCCAGCAAGTTTTCGGGGGGTGCCTATGGCTACACCTTC. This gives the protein CASKFSGGAYGYTF.

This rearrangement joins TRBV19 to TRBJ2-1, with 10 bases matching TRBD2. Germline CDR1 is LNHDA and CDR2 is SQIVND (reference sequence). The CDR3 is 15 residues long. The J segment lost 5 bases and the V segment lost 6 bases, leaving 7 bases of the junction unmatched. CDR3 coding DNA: TGTGCCAGTAGGATACTAGCGGGGCATCACAATGAGCAGTTCTTC. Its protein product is CASRILAGHHNEQFF.

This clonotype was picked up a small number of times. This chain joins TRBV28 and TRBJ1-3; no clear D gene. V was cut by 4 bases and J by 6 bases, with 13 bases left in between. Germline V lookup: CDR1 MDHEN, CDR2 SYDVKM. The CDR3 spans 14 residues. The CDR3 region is CASSSPGFQNTIYF. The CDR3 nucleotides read TGTGCCAGCAGTTCCCCGGGATTCCAAAACACCATATATTTT.

The CDR3 nucleotides read TGTGCTAGTGGTTTGTGGACAGCCTCCTACGAGCAGTACTTC. Translated: CASGLWTASYEQYF. V is TRBV12-5 and J is TRBJ2-7; a possible D gene is TRBD1 (6 bases). The germline V gene encodes CDR1 LGHNT and CDR2 FRNRAP. This CDR3 has 14 residues. Trimming shortened V by 2 bases and J by 0 bases, and 8 bases separated the two germline ends.